A selection of T cell receptor beta chains follows, all from one sample in a study of memory CD4+ T cells and cytomegalovirus serostatus. Using immunoSEQ multiplex PCR, the repertoire was profiled, and TCRdb retains in-frame clones only, with some absent. The table records 45,000 to 60,000 clones, roughly three quarters of them present only once. The source material was memory CD4+ T cells from blood. Every receptor here comes from an adult in good health and CMV-seronegative. CDR3s include the opening cysteine and the closing phenylalanine or tryptophan. Fields, in order: clone size, V gene, CDR3 length, D gene, J gene, CDR3 DNA, CDR3 protein. The D gene is left open where the match is weak. Clone sizes are given selectively: once, few, many, or a class where the clone is expanded.

clone size: .; V gene: TRBV18; CDR3 length: 15; D gene: .; J gene: TRBJ1-1; CDR3 DNA: TGTGCCAGCCTTGGGACTACCCTAATGAACACTGAAGCTTTCTTT; CDR3 protein: CASLGTTLMNTEAFF
clone size: .; V gene: TRBV28; CDR3 length: 16; D gene: TRBD2; J gene: TRBJ2-4; CDR3 DNA: TGTGCCAGCAGTTTTCCTAAGACTAGCGGGAGGAACATTCAGTACTTC; CDR3 protein: CASSFPKTSGRNIQYF
clone size: few; V gene: TRBV5-4; CDR3 length: 16; D gene: .; J gene: TRBJ1-2; CDR3 DNA: TGTGCCAGCAGCTGGTATAAGCCAGAGTGGGGAGATGGCTACACCTTC; CDR3 protein: CASSWYKPEWGDGYTF
clone size: .; V gene: TRBV14; CDR3 length: 12; D gene: .; J gene: TRBJ2-3; CDR3 DNA: TGTGCCAGCAGCCAAAGACAGCAGACGCAGTATTTT; CDR3 protein: CASSQRQQTQYF
clone size: once; V gene: TRBV7-9; CDR3 length: 12; D gene: TRBD2; J gene: TRBJ2-7; CDR3 DNA: TGTGCCAGCAGCGGCGGGGGCTACGAGCAGTACTTC; CDR3 protein: CASSGGGYEQYF
clone size: .; V gene: TRBV7-8; CDR3 length: 15; D gene: .; J gene: TRBJ2-1; CDR3 DNA: TGTGCCAGCAGTATTACCGGGACCCGGACGAATGAGCAGTTCTTC; CDR3 protein: CASSITGTRTNEQFF
clone size: .; V gene: TRBV2; CDR3 length: 13; D gene: TRBD1; J gene: TRBJ2-2; CDR3 DNA: TGTGCCAGCAATCCAGGGGGCTCCGGGGAGCTGTTTTTT; CDR3 protein: CASNPGGSGELFF
clone size: .; V gene: TRBV11-3; CDR3 length: 11; D gene: .; J gene: TRBJ2-7; CDR3 DNA: TGTGCCAGCCAGGGACGGGGAGAGCAGTACTTC; CDR3 protein: CASQGRGEQYF
clone size: few; V gene: TRBV14; CDR3 length: 15; D gene: .; J gene: TRBJ2-7; CDR3 DNA: TGTGCCAGCAGCCAAGATCGGAGGGGGCCGCGAGGGCAGTACTTC; CDR3 protein: CASSQDRRGPRGQYF
clone size: few; V gene: TRBV7-9; CDR3 length: 13; D gene: .; J gene: TRBJ1-2; CDR3 DNA: TGTGCCAGCAGCCCTCACAGGGTCTATGGCTACACCTTC; CDR3 protein: CASSPHRVYGYTF